This T cell receptor beta chain stems from a study of T cells in Graves' hyperthyroidism and ophthalmopathy (dated by TCRdb to the late 2010s). Concerning the study at large: Peripheral blood samples were taken at the time of initial diagnosis, prior to any treatment. To identify distinguishing TCR V-J signatures, a discovery cohort of around 100 patients was used, comprising 43 with Graves' ophthalmopathy and some 60 with stable Graves' hyperthyroidism. Whether ophthalmopathy could be predicted prospectively was tested in an independent validation cohort made up of approximately 19 hyperthyroidism patients plus 17 patients who later progressed to ophthalmopathy. The 75 to 100 discovery patients were divided at random into training and test sets in a 7:3 ratio. In roughly six Graves' hyperthyroidism patients, the study also compared T-cell repertoires from thyroid tissue with T-cell repertoires from blood. After sampling, hyperthyroidism patients received methimazole starting at 30 mg daily, and ophthalmopathy patients received high-dose intravenous methylprednisolone. According to the paper, TCR Vbeta CDR3 sequencing was carried out on about 140 peripheral blood samples, which came from around 43 ophthalmopathy, 75 or so hyperthyroidism and roughly 17 progressor patients. The full study reports these points: In validation, the model predicted progression to ophthalmopathy a median of approximately 6.3 months before onset, with about 67% sensitivity and almost 75% specificity. A 13 V-J signature model separated ophthalmopathy from stable hyperthyroidism, with approximately 87% sensitivity and roughly 82% specificity in cross-validation and 80%/75% in testing. Most expanded thyroid clonotypes (frequency above 0.001) were also detected in blood, suggesting blood repertoires may reflect thyroid immune responses. Sample size was not statistically predetermined, and investigators were not blinded to group allocation.

The germline V gene sets CDR1 to SGHAT and CDR2 to FQNNGV. The CDR3 measures 14 amino acids from cysteine to phenylalanine. The retained sequence is limited to the CDR3, 42 bases, with the frame set at the first base. The junction shows trimming of 1 base on V and 6 bases on J, and the gene matches do not reach 2 bases of it. Amplification of TCR beta CDR3 regions was carried out from RNA transcripts. A first-round RT-PCR of the TCR CDR3 used the HTBI primer set with the Qiagen OneStep RT-PCR kit. The libraries were constructed in a second round of multiplex PCR and then size-selected and purified. Paired-end sequencing of the libraries was performed with 100 bp reads on an Illumina HiSeq2000. The published analysis was carried out like this. SOAPnuke was used to process the raw data, with reads discarded if the reads contained adapters or uncalled bases, had a mean Phred below 15, or lacked an exact constant-primer or identifier match. High-quality paired reads were merged with COPE v1.2.5, and unique nucleotide sequences were defined as clonotypes. MiTCR v1.1 was used to align the clonotypes against IMGT TRBV, TRBD and TRBJ reference segments. The analysis included only V-J combinations with a frequency above 0.0001, which together covered 99% to 99.2% of the repertoires. The TCS score was defined as the ratio of F50 (clonal expansion) to E x V (chaos), calculated using BLOSUM62-based TCRdist between CDR3 peptides within each V-J. Welch's t-statistics and random forest reduced approximately 520 V-J features to 10 to 15, which were used in a naive Bayes classifier (R e1071). Starting from the raw public reads, TCRdb applied fastp trimming at Q25, assembled clones with MiXCR and retained in-frame beta chains. CDR3 protein sequences are deduplicated, and each keeps its most common genes and DNA. These V and J calls originate from TCRdb's pipeline instead of the authors' own analysis. In all, the sample holds fewer than 550,000 distinct CDR3 sequences, and about 15% of those were seen once. Approximately 14% of the sample is in the top ten clones.

The sample holds many counts of this clonotype. Its specific antigen is unknown. No much larger clone exists at a distance of one base, and base qualities are not known. Graves' hyperthyroidism was defined as stable when no progression to ophthalmopathy occurred over 18 months of follow-up. The hyperthyroidism patients were between 18 and 65 years old and newly diagnosed, with a disease duration of less than 2 months. The study excluded patients with uncontrolled infections, other autoimmune diseases, pregnancy or lactation. Clinical symptoms, serum thyroxine and TRAb, thyroid ultrasound, and orbital computed tomography formed the basis for the diagnoses. PBMCs were separated from under 11 ml of fresh peripheral blood using Ficoll-Paque density gradient centrifugation. Total RNA was extracted using Trizol reagent, and RNA quality was assessed on an Agilent 2100 Bioanalyzer.

This clonotype originated in a woman under 30 with Graves' hyperthyroidism. Sequenced material: blood. The chain links TRBV11-2 with TRBJ2-1, with 8 central nucleotides matching TRBD2. The sequenced DNA: TGTGCCAGCAGCTTAGCGGGAGGGACCAATGAGCAGTTCTTC. This encodes CASSLAGGTNEQFF.